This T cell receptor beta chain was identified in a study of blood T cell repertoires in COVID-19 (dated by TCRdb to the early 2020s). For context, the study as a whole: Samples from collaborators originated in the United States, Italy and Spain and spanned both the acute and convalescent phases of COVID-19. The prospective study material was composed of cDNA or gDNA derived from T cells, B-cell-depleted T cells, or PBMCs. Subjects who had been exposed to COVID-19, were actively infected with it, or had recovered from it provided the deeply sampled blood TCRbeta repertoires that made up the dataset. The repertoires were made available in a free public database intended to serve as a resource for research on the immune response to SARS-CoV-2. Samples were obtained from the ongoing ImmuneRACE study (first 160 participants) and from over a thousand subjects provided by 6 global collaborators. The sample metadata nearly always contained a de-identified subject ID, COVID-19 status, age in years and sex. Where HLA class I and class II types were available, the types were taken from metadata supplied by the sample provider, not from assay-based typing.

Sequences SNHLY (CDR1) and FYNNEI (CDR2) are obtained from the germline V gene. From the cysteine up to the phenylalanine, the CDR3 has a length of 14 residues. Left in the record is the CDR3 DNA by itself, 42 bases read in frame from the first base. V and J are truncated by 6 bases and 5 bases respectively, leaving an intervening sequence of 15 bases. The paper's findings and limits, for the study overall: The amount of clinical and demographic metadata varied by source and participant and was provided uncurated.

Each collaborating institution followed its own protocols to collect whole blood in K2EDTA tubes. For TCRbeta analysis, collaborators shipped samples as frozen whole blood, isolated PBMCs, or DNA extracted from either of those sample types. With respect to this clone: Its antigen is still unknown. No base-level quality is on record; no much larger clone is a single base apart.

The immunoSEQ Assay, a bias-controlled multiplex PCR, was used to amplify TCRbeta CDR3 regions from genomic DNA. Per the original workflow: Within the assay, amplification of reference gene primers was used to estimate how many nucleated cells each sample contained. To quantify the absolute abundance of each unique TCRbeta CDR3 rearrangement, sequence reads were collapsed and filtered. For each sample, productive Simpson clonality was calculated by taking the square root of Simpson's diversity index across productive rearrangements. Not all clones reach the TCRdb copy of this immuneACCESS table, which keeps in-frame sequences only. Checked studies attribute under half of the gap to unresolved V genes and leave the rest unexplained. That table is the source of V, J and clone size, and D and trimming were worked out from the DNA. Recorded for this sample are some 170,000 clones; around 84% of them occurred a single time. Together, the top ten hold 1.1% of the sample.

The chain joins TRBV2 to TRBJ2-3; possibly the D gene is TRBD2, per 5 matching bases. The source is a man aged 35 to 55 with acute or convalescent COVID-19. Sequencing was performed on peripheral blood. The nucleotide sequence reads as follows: TGTGCCAGCAGGCGGGCAGAATATGAAGATACGCAGTATTTT. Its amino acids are CASRRAEYEDTQYF.